The subject of this entry is one T cell receptor beta chain. The data were taken from a study of blood T cell repertoires in COVID-19. As for the study in general: The origin of the acute and convalescent COVID-19 samples was the United States, Italy and Spain. PBMCs, B-cell-depleted T cells, or T cells provided the cDNA or gDNA that made up the material.

J was trimmed by 2 bases and V by 5 bases; bases with no gene match: 7. This CDR3 is built from 16 residues. Germline CDR1 SGHTA, CDR2 FQGNSA. The authors' processing: Amplification of reference gene primers was used by the study to estimate nucleated cell counts. Method: immunoSEQ multiplex PCR; TCRdb's copy keeps in-frame clones and lacks some. D and trimming were read from the DNA, whereas the V and J calls and clone size are those reported in that table. The sample has roughly 200,000 clones, around 83% seen once; the top ten hold approximately 1.5%. The sample comprised peripheral blood. V and J are TRBV7-2 and TRBJ2-2; TRBD1 matches at 8 bases. The sequence was collected from a human donor in a cohort sampled during active COVID-19. The DNA of the CDR3 is TGTGCCAGCAGCCGGGGCAGGGGGCGAAACACCGGGGAGCTGTTTTTT. It yields the protein CASSRGRGRNTGELFF.